A selection of T cell receptor beta chains follows, all from one sample in a study of blood T cell repertoires in COVID-19. The table came from immunoSEQ multiplex PCR; TCRdb's copy has only in-frame clones and leaves some out. The table has roughly 350,000 clones, roughly 85% seen once; the top ten hold 3% to 4%. The sequenced sample was peripheral blood. These receptors were taken from a young woman with acute or convalescent COVID-19. CDR3s include the opening cysteine and the closing phenylalanine or tryptophan. A D gene is named only where the DNA matches it firmly. Rows give clone size only sometimes, using once, few, many, or a class for an expanded clone.

clone_size | j_call | d_call | v_call | cdr3_length | cdr3_nt | cdr3_aa
- | TRBJ1-1 | - | TRBV27 | 12 | TGTGCCAGCAGAATCGGGAACACTGAAGCTTTCTTT | CASRIGNTEAFF
once | TRBJ2-1 | - | TRBV7-6 | 15 | TGTGCCAGCAGCTTAGCGCAGGGCCAATACAATGAGCAGTTCTTC | CASSLAQGQYNEQFF
- | TRBJ2-3 | TRBD2 | TRBV13 | 22 | TGTGCCAGCAGCTTATTCGCACTGCTAGCATTGGGCGGGGGAGTTAGCACAGATACGCAGTATTTT | CASSLFALLALGGGVSTDTQYF
- | TRBJ1-3 | - | TRBV5-6 | 15 | TGTGCCAGCAGCCCTGGGTTCGGGACTGGAAACACCATATATTTT | CASSPGFGTGNTIYF
- | TRBJ2-7 | TRBD1 | TRBV28 | 14 | TGTGCCAGCAGTTTAGGACAGGAGATAAACGAGCAGTACTTC | CASSLGQEINEQYF
- | TRBJ1-2 | - | TRBV5-4 | 14 | TGTGCCAGCAGCTTGGATTCAGGGAACTATGGCTACACCTTC | CASSLDSGNYGYTF
few | TRBJ2-1 | TRBD2 | TRBV2 | 15 | TGTGCCAGCAGCAGGCTAGCGGGAGAGTACAATGAGCAGTTCTTC | CASSRLAGEYNEQFF
- | TRBJ2-5 | - | TRBV7-3 | 14 | TGTGCCAGCGGCCTGACTACATCGCAAGAGACCCAGTACTTC | CASGLTTSQETQYF
- | TRBJ2-2 | - | TRBV7-8 | 16 | TGTGCCAGCAGCTTTATAACGGTGTCCAACACCGGGGAGCTGTTTTTT | CASSFITVSNTGELFF
- | TRBJ1-5 | TRBD1 | TRBV3-1/TRBV3-2 | 14 | TGTGCCAGCAGCCAAGGGGACAGGGGAAACCCCCAGCATTTT | CASSQGDRGNPQHF
- | TRBJ1-5 | - | TRBV19 | 12 | TGTGCCAGTAGTGTCGGTGATCAGCCCCAGCATTTT | CASSVGDQPQHF
- | TRBJ1-2 | - | TRBV19 | 13 | TGTGCCACCAGAGAAGGGGTTTTCTATGGCTACACCTTC | CATREGVFYGYTF
- | TRBJ1-2 | - | TRBV29-1 | 11 | TGCAGCGTTGACACTAACTATGGCTACACCTTC | CSVDTNYGYTF
- | TRBJ2-7 | - | TRBV6-5 | 10 | TGTGCCAGCTTTGAGTTCGAGCAGTACTTC | CASFEFEQYF
- | TRBJ2-2 | - | TRBV6-5 | 15 | TGTGCCAGCAGAGGAACAGGGTTGGGAGCCGGGGAGCTGTTTTTT | CASRGTGLGAGELFF
- | TRBJ2-5 | - | TRBV27 | 14 | TGTGCCAGCAGTTTCCTAGGCGACCAAGAGACCCAGTACTTC | CASSFLGDQETQYF
few | TRBJ2-3 | TRBD2 | TRBV7-2 | 19 | TGTGCCAGCAGCTTAGGGGGACTAGCGGGGCTTGGGGCCCCAGATACGCAGTATTTT | CASSLGGLAGLGAPDTQYF
- | TRBJ2-5 | - | TRBV5-1 | 14 | TGCGCCAGCAGCTTCCGGACTTCCCAAGAGACCCAGTACTTC | CASSFRTSQETQYF
- | TRBJ1-1 | - | TRBV27 | 15 | TGTGCCAGCAGTTTAGGGGGCAGCCAGAACACTGAAGCTTTCTTT | CASSLGGSQNTEAFF
- | TRBJ1-3 | - | TRBV5-1 | 15 | TGCGCCAGCAGCTTCGGTTATACCTCTGGAAACACCATATATTTT | CASSFGYTSGNTIYF
- | TRBJ2-1 | - | TRBV27 | 12 | TGTGCCAGCAGTTTAGGAGCAAATGAGCAGTTCTTC | CASSLGANEQFF
- | TRBJ1-2 | - | TRBV2 | 12 | TGTGCCAGCAGTGGCAGGGGAGAACGCTACACCTTC | CASSGRGERYTF
few | TRBJ2-2 | - | TRBV28 | 17 | TGTGCCAGCAGTTTTTTTGCGGATGGCGTCGGCACCGGGGAGCTGTTTTTT | CASSFFADGVGTGELFF
- | TRBJ1-2 | TRBD1 | TRBV19 | 15 | TGTGCCAGTAGCCGCCTCAGGGGGCCTCACTATGGCTACACCTTC | CASSRLRGPHYGYTF
- | TRBJ1-5 | - | TRBV6-5 | 15 | TGTGCCAGCTCTAAGGGAGGGGATAGCAATCAGCCCCAGCATTTT | CASSKGGDSNQPQHF
once | TRBJ2-7 | TRBD1 | TRBV7-9 | 16 | TGTGCCAGCAGCTTCATGAACAGGGGGCGGGTGGACGAGCAGTACTTC | CASSFMNRGRVDEQYF
- | TRBJ2-5 | - | TRBV5-1 | 14 | TGCGCCAGCAGCCCCTCGGAGGGTGGCGAGACCCAGTACTTC | CASSPSEGGETQYF
- | TRBJ2-3 | TRBD2 | TRBV9 | 15 | TGTGCCAGCAGCGTTGGGGGGACTAACACAGATACGCAGTATTTT | CASSVGGTNTDTQYF
- | TRBJ2-7 | TRBD1 | TRBV25-1 | 13 | TGTGCCAGCAGTGTACAGGGGGCAGGGGAGCAGTACTTC | CASSVQGAGEQYF
- | TRBJ1-1 | - | TRBV24-1 | 14 | TGTGCCACCAAGATCCCGGGGGGCGGGACTGAAGCTTTCTTT | CATKIPGGGTEAFF
- | TRBJ2-1 | - | TRBV6-1 | 15 | TGTGCCAGCAGTGAAGTAAGGAGGAACTACAATGAGCAGTTCTTC | CASSEVRRNYNEQFF
- | TRBJ2-5 | TRBD2 | TRBV11-1 | 15 | TGTGCCAGCAGCTTTTCCCCGGGGGGTGAGGAGACCCAGTACTTC | CASSFSPGGEETQYF
- | TRBJ1-4 | TRBD1 | TRBV9 | 15 | TGTGCCAGCAGCGTAATAGGGACAGGAGGGGAAAAACTGTTTTTT | CASSVIGTGGEKLFF
- | TRBJ1-2 | TRBD1 | TRBV5-1 | 17 | TGCGCCAGCAGCTTGGTTACAGGGGCCGATATAACCTATGGCTACACCTTC | CASSLVTGADITYGYTF
- | TRBJ1-5 | - | TRBV2 | 14 | TGTGCCAGCATGGGGGCTGATGGCAATCAGCCCCAGCATTTT | CASMGADGNQPQHF
once | TRBJ1-6 | - | TRBV3-1/TRBV3-2 | 16 | TGTGCCAGCAGCCTTAGTGGGACTGAATATAATTCACCCCTCCACTTT | CASSLSGTEYNSPLHF
- | TRBJ2-6 | - | TRBV28 | 18 | TGTGCCAGCAGTCCCCTGGGCGAGGGCCCCTCTGGGGCCAACGTCCTGACTTTC | CASSPLGEGPSGANVLTF
- | TRBJ2-4 | TRBD2 | TRBV28 | 15 | TGTGCCAACCTGCTGGGACTAGCGGCTAAAAACATTCAGTACTTC | CANLLGLAAKNIQYF
- | TRBJ1-3 | - | TRBV18 | 15 | TGTGCCAGCTCACCTTTTGGAGATTCTGGAAACACCATATATTTT | CASSPFGDSGNTIYF
few | TRBJ1-1 | - | TRBV11-3 | 15 | TGTGCCAGCAGCCCCAGCCTAGGACAGCCGACTGAAGCTTTCTTT | CASSPSLGQPTEAFF
- | TRBJ2-1 | - | TRBV19 | 14 | TGTGCCAGTAATTTTGGGCCTTCCTACAATGAGCAGTTCTTC | CASNFGPSYNEQFF
- | TRBJ2-7 | TRBD2 | TRBV3-1/TRBV3-2 | 13 | TGTGCCAGCAGCCAACGGGAGGGCCACGAGCAGTACTTC | CASSQREGHEQYF
- | TRBJ2-3 | - | TRBV7-3 | 13 | TGTGCCAGCAGCTTATATAACACAGATACGCAGTATTTT | CASSLYNTDTQYF
few | TRBJ1-6 | - | TRBV7-8 | 15 | TGTGCCAGCAGCTTAGCGGCAGGGAATAATTCACCCCTCCACTTT | CASSLAAGNNSPLHF
- | TRBJ2-3 | - | TRBV4-2 | 15 | TGTGCCAGCAGCCAAGAACAGGGATACACAGATACGCAGTATTTT | CASSQEQGYTDTQYF
- | TRBJ1-4 | TRBD1 | TRBV25-1 | 15 | TGTGCCAGCAGTGAGCGGACAGGCGAGAATGAAAAACTGTTTTTT | CASSERTGENEKLFF
- | TRBJ2-1 | - | TRBV4-1 | 17 | TGCGCCAGCAGCCGCCTACTCCAGGGGGGAGCGTCCAATGAGCAGTTCTTC | CASSRLLQGGASNEQFF
- | TRBJ1-5 | TRBD1 | TRBV19 | 16 | TGTGCCAGTAGTCCGACAGGGGGGTATAGCAATCAGCCCCAGCATTTT | CASSPTGGYSNQPQHF
- | TRBJ1-6 | TRBD1 | TRBV30 | 18 | TGTGCCTGGTGGCGGGGGACAGGGGCCCTCCTCGACGATTCACCCCTCCACTTT | CAWWRGTGALLDDSPLHF
few | TRBJ2-3 | - | TRBV2 | 13 | TGTGCCAGCACTCCCCCCGGGACAGATACGCAGTATTTT | CASTPPGTDTQYF
- | TRBJ2-1 | TRBD2 | TRBV13 | 17 | TGTGCCAGCAGCTTCGGACTAGACGGGCCCTATTTGGATGAGCAGTTCTTC | CASSFGLDGPYLDEQFF
- | TRBJ1-6 | TRBD1 | TRBV19 | 17 | TGTGCCAGTAGTGTACAGGGGCGAAGCTCCTATAATTCACCCCTCCACTTT | CASSVQGRSSYNSPLHF
once | TRBJ1-1 | - | TRBV12-3/TRBV12-4 | 13 | TGTGCCAGCATTCGGTCGGGGAACACTGAAGCTTTCTTT | CASIRSGNTEAFF
- | TRBJ1-2 | TRBD1 | TRBV19 | 14 | TGTGCCAGTAGTATATGGGACAGGGATGAAGGCTACACCTTC | CASSIWDRDEGYTF
- | TRBJ2-6 | - | TRBV6-5 | 15 | TGTGCCAGCACCCGCGGTGCCTTTGGGGCCAACGTCCTGACTTTC | CASTRGAFGANVLTF
- | TRBJ1-1 | - | TRBV27 | 13 | TGTGCCACCAAGACGACAGGCTACACTGAAGCTTTCTTT | CATKTTGYTEAFF
- | TRBJ1-1 | - | TRBV5-1 | 17 | TGCGCCAGCAGCTTGGAGGTCAGGCCCCCATTGAACACTGAAGCTTTCTTT | CASSLEVRPPLNTEAFF
- | TRBJ1-2 | - | TRBV4-2 | 16 | TGTGCCAGCAGCCAAGGGGCGGGGGGGCTCGAGTATGGCTACACCTTC | CASSQGAGGLEYGYTF
- | TRBJ2-1 | TRBD1 | TRBV2 | 17 | TGTGCCAGCAGTCCCAACGACATCACAGGGGGCTCTAATGAGCAGTTCTTC | CASSPNDITGGSNEQFF